Following are 18 T cell receptor beta chains from one sample sequenced in a study of CD4 T cell repertoires and nickel. TCRdb re-called the RT-PCR reads with MiXCR, one entry per CDR3 protein. Of 130 to 150 distinct CDR3 sequences listed, 61% are singletons. Sequencing was done on a sample of CD4+ T cells from blood, not recorded whether cultured. The origin of the receptors is a human donor in a nickel allergy study, with or without nickel allergy (not recorded which). It is not recorded whether this sample comes from one donor or several.

Only a few counts were recorded for this clonotype. The V and J genes are TRBV19 and TRBJ2-6; no reliable D call. The CDR3 covers 18 residues. V lost 0 bases and J lost 0, with 12 bases in between. CDR1 is LNHDA, CDR2 SQIVND, per germline (reference sequence). CDR3 in amino acids: CASSIDRPLHSGANVLTF. The CDR3 DNA follows: TGTGCCAGTAGTATAGATCGCCCTCTACACTCTGGGGCCAACGTCCTGACTTTC.

This rearrangement joins TRBV18 to TRBJ2-5, with 8 bases that match TRBD1. The V and J ends lost 3 bases and 9 bases, in that order; junction bases with no gene match: 9. The CDR3 is made up of 14 amino acids. Germline V gives CDR1 KGHSH, CDR2 LQKENI. CDR3 bases: TGTGCCAGCTCACCGTCGGCTCAGGGGGCAGCCCAGTACTTC. Its translation: CASSPSAQGAAQYF.

CDR3 coding DNA: TGCGCCAGCAGCCAACCCGACGAGCAGTACGTC. Protein: CASSQPDEQYV. The V gene is TRBV4-3, the J gene TRBJ2-7; D unresolved. The CDR3 totals 11 residues. CDR1 LGHNA and CDR2 YSLEER come from the germline V gene. The germline V and J ends were trimmed by 2 bases and 5 bases, with 4 bases remaining between them.

The chain combines TRBV30 with TRBJ2-6; D is possibly TRBD1 (5 bases). Germline CDR1 is GTSNPN and CDR2 is SVGIG (reference sequence). This CDR3 is built from 17 residues. V was trimmed by 1 base and J by 0 bases, leaving 13 bases between them. This chain's CDR3 is CAWSGGRTSSGANVLTF. The CDR3 DNA follows: TGTGCCTGGAGTGGGGGCAGGACCTCCTCTGGGGCCAACGTCCTGACTTTC.

This clonotype is labeled hyperexpanded. The chain is built from TRBV7-2 and TRBJ1-5; D is perhaps TRBD1 (5 bases). CDR3 length: 19 residues. With 2 bases removed from V and 2 bases from J, the gap between germline ends came to 22 bases. Germline CDR1 reads SGHTA; CDR2 reads FQGNSA. CDR3 in DNA: TGTGCCAGCAGCTTAAGCCCCGAAGCGGGGAGGGGCGGCAATCAGCCCCAGCATTTT. Its translation: CASSLSPEAGRGGNQPQHF.

The chain joins TRBV6-5 to TRBJ1-2; 8 nucleotides match TRBD1. The CDR3 sequence is 15 residues long. The trim removed 5 bases at V and 7 bases at J, leaving 12 bases unmatched. Germline loops: CDR1 MNHEY, CDR2 SVGAGI. Here the CDR3 reads CASSITTGVGSGYTF. Here the CDR3 DNA reads TGTGCCAGCAGTATTACGACAGGGGTCGGTTCTGGCTACACCTTC.

This chain joins TRBV27 and TRBJ2-3; D gene ambiguous. Per germline, CDR1 MNHEY and CDR2 SMNVEV (reference sequence). CDR3 length: 13 amino acids. V was pared by 0 bases and J by 6 bases, with 7 bases between. CDR3 amino acids: CASSLSLGDTQYF. CDR3 bases: TGTGCCAGCAGTTTATCCCTCGGGGATACGCAGTATTTT.

V and J are TRBV15 and TRBJ2-3, with D possibly being TRBD1 (6 bases). CDR3 size: 14 residues. Germline V gene sequence: CDR1 LNHNV, CDR2 YYDKDF (reference sequence). V was cut by 3 bases and J by 4 bases, with 11 bases left in between. The CDR3 loop is CATSSPQGPDTQYF. The CDR3 coding sequence is TGTGCCACCAGCAGTCCCCAGGGGCCAGATACGCAGTATTTT.

This clonotype was recorded a few times. V usage is TRBV7-2 and J usage is TRBJ1-2; a weak D match, TRBD1 (5 bases). V dropped 5 bases and J dropped 5 bases, with 15 bases sitting between them. This CDR3 spans 14 amino acids. Per the germline V gene, CDR1 is SGHTA and CDR2 is FQGNSA. The CDR3 spells CASSPRGRGYGYTF. In DNA, the CDR3 is TGTGCCAGCAGCCCTCGGGGGAGAGGATATGGCTACACCTTC.

The chain joins TRBV12-3 or TRBV12-4 to TRBJ2-2; D unresolved. The CDR3 spans 15 residues. The V gene lost 2 bases and the J gene lost 5 bases, with 12 bases spanning the gap. CDR3 residues: CASSLMSRLTGELFF. CDR3 sequence (DNA): TGTGCCAGCAGTTTAATGAGTAGGTTGACCGGGGAGCTGTTTTTT.

The gene calls are TRBV30 and TRBJ2-3, with D perhaps matching TRBD1 or TRBD2 (6 bases each). Trimming stripped 0 bases from V and 0 bases from J, with 16 bases between. Germline values: CDR1 GTSNPN, CDR2 SVGIG (reference sequence). CDR3 length equals 17 residues. CDR3 residues: CAWSVLGGRKSTDTQYF. The CDR3 DNA is TGTGCCTGGAGTGTGTTGGGGGGCCGCAAAAGCACAGATACGCAGTATTTT.

This clonotype was seen only a few times. This rearrangement joins TRBV4-3 to TRBJ2-4, with D uncertain. CDR1 and CDR2 (germline): LGHNA, YSLEER. Trimming removed 0 bases at V and 1 base at J, with 10 bases between. CDR3 length: 16 residues. CDR3 coding DNA: TGCGCCAGCAGCCAAGATCCCCACAGCGCCAAAAACATTCAGTACTTC. Translation gives CASSQDPHSAKNIQYF.

The chain has TRBV20-1 and TRBJ1-1; D is perhaps TRBD1 (5 bases). The germline V and J ends were trimmed by 2 bases and 1 base, with 11 bases remaining between them. The CDR3 contains 14 residues. Germline V lookup: CDR1 DFQATT, CDR2 SNEGSKA (reference sequence). The CDR3 region is CSARRRAANTEAFF. DNA of the CDR3: TGCAGTGCTAGACGCAGGGCGGCGAACACTGAAGCTTTCTTT.

The chain combines TRBV7-2 with TRBJ2-7; D might be TRBD2 (6 bases). Trimming removed 1 base from V and 12 bases from J, with 19 bases in between. The CDR3 is 14 residues long. Germline-derived CDR1 and CDR2 are SGHTA and FQGNSA. CDR3: CASSLEVGALGGYF. CDR3 bases: TGTGCCAGCAGCTTAGAAGTAGGGGCCCTCGGGGGGTACTTC. Together with reference TRBV7-2 and TRBJ2-7, the CDR3 gives the full variable domain: GAGVSQSPSNKVTEKGKDVELRCDPISGHTALYWYRQSLGQGLEFLIYFQGNSAPDKSGLPSDRFSAERTGGSVSTLTIQRTQQEDSAVYLCASSLEVGALGGYFGPGTRLTVT.

The chain uses TRBV12-3 or TRBV12-4 and TRBJ1-6, with a possible D match to TRBD1 (5 bases). Trimming removed 5 bases at V and 5 bases at J, with 16 bases between. The CDR3 runs 16 residues. CDR3 DNA sequence: TGTGCCAGCAGTCTAGGAGGGGTCGTCCATAATTCACCCCTCCACTTT. It is translated as CASSLGGVVHNSPLHF.

Only one count was recorded for this clonotype. This chain uses TRBV9 with TRBJ2-3; 9 bases align to TRBD2. Germline V gene lookup returns CDR1 SGDLS and CDR2 YYNGEE. This CDR3 has 18 residues. V lost 3 bases and J lost 5; bases outside the gene matches: 16. CDR3 protein: CASSAPPGARGGVDTQYF. The CDR3 bases are TGTGCCAGCAGCGCCCCTCCCGGGGCGCGGGGGGGCGTAGATACGCAGTATTTT.

This chain uses TRBV7-3 with TRBJ2-3; D uncertain. Germline lookup yields CDR1 SGHTA and CDR2 FQGTGA. CDR3 length: 13 amino acids. V lost 2 bases and J lost 4, with 7 bases in between. The DNA of the CDR3 is TGTGCCAGCAGCTTATTTGGGTCAGATACGCAGTATTTT. Translating it yields CASSLFGSDTQYF.

This clonotype was observed a handful of times. The chain carries TRBV27 and TRBJ1-1; D is possibly TRBD1 (5 bases). This CDR3 region has 14 residues. Looked up from germline, CDR1 is MNHEY and CDR2 is SMNVEV (reference sequence). V shed 4 bases and J shed 1 base, with 10 bases lying between them. This CDR3 is CASSWDGRNTEAFF. The CDR3 nucleotides are TGTGCCAGCAGTTGGGACGGGAGGAACACTGAAGCTTTCTTT.